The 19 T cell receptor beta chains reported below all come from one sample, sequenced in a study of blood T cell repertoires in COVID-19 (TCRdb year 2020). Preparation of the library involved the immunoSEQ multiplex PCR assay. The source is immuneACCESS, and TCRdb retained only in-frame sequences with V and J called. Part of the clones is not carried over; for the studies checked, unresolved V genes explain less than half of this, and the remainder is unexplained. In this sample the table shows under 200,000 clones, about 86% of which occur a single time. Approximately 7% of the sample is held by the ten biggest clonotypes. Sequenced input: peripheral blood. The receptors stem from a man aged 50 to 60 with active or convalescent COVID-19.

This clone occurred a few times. The CDR3 nucleotides are TGCGCCAGCAGCTTGGCCGGGACACTAAATAATTCACCCCTCCACTTT. Its translation: CASSLAGTLNNSPLHF. V is TRBV5-1 and J is TRBJ1-6, with D perhaps TRBD1 (6 bases). The ends were cut back, 0 bases at V and 5 bases at J, with 12 bases in the middle. This CDR3 comprises 16 residues. Germline V lookup: CDR1 SGHRS, CDR2 YFSETQ.

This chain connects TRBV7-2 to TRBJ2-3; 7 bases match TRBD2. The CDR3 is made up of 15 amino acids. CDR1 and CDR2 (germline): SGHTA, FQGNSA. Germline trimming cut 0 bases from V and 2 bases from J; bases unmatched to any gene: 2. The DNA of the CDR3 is TGTGCCAGCAGCTTAGCAGCGGGGATCACAGATACGCAGTATTTT. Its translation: CASSLAAGITDTQYF.

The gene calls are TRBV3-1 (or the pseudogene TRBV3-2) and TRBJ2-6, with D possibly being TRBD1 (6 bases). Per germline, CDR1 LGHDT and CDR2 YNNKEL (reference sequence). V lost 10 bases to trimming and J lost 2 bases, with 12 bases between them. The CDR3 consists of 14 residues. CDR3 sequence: CAISQGTGANVLTF. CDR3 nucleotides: TGTGCCATCTCACAGGGTACTGGGGCCAACGTCCTGACTTTC.

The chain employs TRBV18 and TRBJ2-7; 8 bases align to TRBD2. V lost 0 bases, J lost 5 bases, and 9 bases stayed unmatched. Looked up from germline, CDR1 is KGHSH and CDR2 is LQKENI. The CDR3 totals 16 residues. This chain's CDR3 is CASSPPRGGVFDEQYF. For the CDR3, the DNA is TGTGCCAGCTCACCACCCCGGGGGGGAGTATTTGACGAGCAGTACTTC.

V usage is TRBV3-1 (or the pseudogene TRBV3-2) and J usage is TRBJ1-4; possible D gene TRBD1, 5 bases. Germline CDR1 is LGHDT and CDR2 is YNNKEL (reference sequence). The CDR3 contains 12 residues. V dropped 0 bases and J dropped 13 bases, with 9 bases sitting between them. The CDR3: CASSQDYRPLFF. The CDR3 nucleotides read TGTGCCAGCAGCCAAGATTACAGGCCACTGTTTTTT.

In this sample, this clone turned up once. As DNA, the CDR3 is TGTGCCACCAGCAGCGCAGGGGTGGCCAAAAACATTCAGTACTTC. Translation gives CATSSAGVAKNIQYF. This chain connects TRBV15 to TRBJ2-4, with a possible D match to TRBD1 (6 bases). The V gene lost 3 bases and the J gene lost 1 base, with 10 bases spanning the gap. Germline CDR1 LNHNV, CDR2 YYDKDF (reference sequence). The CDR3 contains 15 residues.

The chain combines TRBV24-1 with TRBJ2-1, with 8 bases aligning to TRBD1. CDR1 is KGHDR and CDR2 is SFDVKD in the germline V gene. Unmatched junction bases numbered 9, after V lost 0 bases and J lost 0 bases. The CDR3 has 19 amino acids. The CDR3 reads CATSDLRTGHANSYNEQFF. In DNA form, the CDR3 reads TGTGCCACCAGTGATTTGCGGACAGGGCACGCCAACTCCTACAATGAGCAGTTCTTC.

The CDR3 region has the DNA TGTGCCAGCAGCCCAGACTGGGTTCAGTACGAGCAGTACTTC. It translates to CASSPDWVQYEQYF. The chain couples TRBV11-1 to TRBJ2-7, with no clear D. This CDR3 is built from 14 residues. Trimming removed 5 bases at V and 4 bases at J, with 15 bases between. CDR1 SGHAT and CDR2 FQDESV come from the germline V gene (reference sequence).

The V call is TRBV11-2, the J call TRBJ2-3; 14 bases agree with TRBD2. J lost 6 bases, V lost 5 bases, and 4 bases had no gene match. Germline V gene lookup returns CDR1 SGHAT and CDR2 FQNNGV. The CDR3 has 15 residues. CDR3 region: CASSGRTSGGDTQYF. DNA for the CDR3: TGTGCCAGCAGCGGCAGGACTAGCGGGGGGGATACGCAGTATTTT.

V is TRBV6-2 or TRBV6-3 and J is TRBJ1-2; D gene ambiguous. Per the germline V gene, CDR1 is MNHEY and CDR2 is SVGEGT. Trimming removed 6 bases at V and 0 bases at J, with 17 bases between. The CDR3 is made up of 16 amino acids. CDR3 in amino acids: CASSRGSDVANYGYTF. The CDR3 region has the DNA TGTGCCAGCAGCCGAGGATCCGACGTCGCTAACTATGGCTACACCTTC.

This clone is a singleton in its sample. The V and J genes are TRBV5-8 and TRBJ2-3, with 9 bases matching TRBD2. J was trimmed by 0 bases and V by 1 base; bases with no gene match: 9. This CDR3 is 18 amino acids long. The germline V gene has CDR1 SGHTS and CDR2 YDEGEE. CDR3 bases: TGTGCCAGCAGCTTGAAAACAACTAGCGGGTTCAGCACAGATACGCAGTATTTT. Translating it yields CASSLKTTSGFSTDTQYF. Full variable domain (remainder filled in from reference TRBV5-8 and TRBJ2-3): EAGVTQSPTHLIKTRGQQATLRCSPISGHTSVYWYQQALGLGLQFLLWYDEGEERNRGNFPPRFSGRQFPNYSSELNVNALELEDSALYLCASSLKTTSGFSTDTQYFGPGTRLTVL.

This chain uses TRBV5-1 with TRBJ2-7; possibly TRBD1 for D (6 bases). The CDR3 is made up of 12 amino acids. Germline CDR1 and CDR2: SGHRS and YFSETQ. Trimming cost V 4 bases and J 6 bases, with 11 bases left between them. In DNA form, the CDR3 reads TGCGCCAGCAGCCTCACAGGGAGCGAGCAGTACTTC. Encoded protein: CASSLTGSEQYF.

CDR3 bases: TGTGCCAGCAGCTTAGGAGGCCCTTTATCTAGCACAGATACGCAGTATTTT. Its translation is CASSLGGPLSSTDTQYF. The chain recombines TRBV7-9 with TRBJ2-3; D not resolved. The ends were cut back, 1 base at V and 0 bases at J, with 14 bases in the middle. This CDR3 is built from 17 residues. Germline V lookup: CDR1 SEHNR, CDR2 FQNEAQ (reference sequence).

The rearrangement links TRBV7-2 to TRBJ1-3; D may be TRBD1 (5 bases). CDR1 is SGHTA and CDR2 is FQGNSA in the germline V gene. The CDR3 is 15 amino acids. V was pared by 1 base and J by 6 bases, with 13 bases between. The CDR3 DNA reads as TGTGCCAGCAGCTTAGTTTTGGGGCAGCAAAACACCATATATTTT. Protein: CASSLVLGQQNTIYF. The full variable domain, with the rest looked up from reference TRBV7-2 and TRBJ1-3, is GAGVSQSPSNKVTEKGKDVELRCDPISGHTALYWYRQSLGQGLEFLIYFQGNSAPDKSGLPSDRFSAERTGGSVSTLTIQRTQQEDSAVYLCASSLVLGQQNTIYFGEGSWLTVV.

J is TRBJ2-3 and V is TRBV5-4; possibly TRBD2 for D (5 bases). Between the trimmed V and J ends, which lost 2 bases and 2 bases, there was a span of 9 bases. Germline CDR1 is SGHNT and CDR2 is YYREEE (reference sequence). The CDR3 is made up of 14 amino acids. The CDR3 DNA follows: TGTGCCAGCAGCTTCAGCGGCTCCACAGATACGCAGTATTTT. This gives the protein CASSFSGSTDTQYF. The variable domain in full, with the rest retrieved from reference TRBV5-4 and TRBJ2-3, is ETGVTQSPTHLIKTRGQQVTLRCSSQSGHNTVSWYQQALGQGPQFIFQYYREEENGRGNFPPRFSGLQFPNYSSELNVNALELDDSALYLCASSFSGSTDTQYFGPGTRLTVL.

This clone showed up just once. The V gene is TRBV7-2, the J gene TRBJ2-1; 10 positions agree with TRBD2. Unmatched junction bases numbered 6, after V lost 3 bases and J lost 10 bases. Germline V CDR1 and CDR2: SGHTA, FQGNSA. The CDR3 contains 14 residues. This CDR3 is CASSLSSGSIEQFF. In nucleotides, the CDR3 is TGTGCCAGCAGCTTGTCTAGCGGGAGTATCGAGCAGTTCTTC.

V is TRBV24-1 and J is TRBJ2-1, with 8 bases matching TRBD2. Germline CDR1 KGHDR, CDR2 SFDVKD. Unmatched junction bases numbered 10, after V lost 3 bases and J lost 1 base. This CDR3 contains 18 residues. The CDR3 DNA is TGTGCCACCAGTGATCTTGTTCGTGGACTAGCTTCCTACAATGAGCAGTTCTTC. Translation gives CATSDLVRGLASYNEQFF.

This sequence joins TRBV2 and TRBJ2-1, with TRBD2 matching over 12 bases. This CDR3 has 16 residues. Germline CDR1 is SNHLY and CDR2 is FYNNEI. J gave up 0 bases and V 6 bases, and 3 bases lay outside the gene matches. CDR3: CASSMTSGSSYNEQFF. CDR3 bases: TGTGCCAGCAGCATGACTAGCGGGAGCTCCTACAATGAGCAGTTCTTC.

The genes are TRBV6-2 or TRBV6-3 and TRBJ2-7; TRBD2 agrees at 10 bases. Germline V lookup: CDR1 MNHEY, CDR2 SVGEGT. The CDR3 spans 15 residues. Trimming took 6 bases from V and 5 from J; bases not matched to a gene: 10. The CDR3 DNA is TGTGCCAGCAGCCCCCCTAGCGGGAGCCCCAACGAGCAGTACTTC. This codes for CASSPPSGSPNEQYF.